This is a list of T cell receptor beta chains from one sample in a study of T-cell memory formation after mild COVID-19. MiXCR, applied by TCRdb to the 5' RACE reads, yields one record per CDR3 protein. The table records tens of thousands of distinct CDR3 sequences, approximately 13% of them present only once. Sequenced sample: PBMCs or a T cell subset sorted from them (not recorded which). Receptor source: an adult woman who had mild COVID-19 (a few samples of this study predate the infection). Cell type and time point are not known. The CDR3 runs from the conserved cysteine through the conserved F or W. A D gene is named only where the DNA matches it firmly. Only part of the rows carry a size: once, few, many, or a class if the clone is expanded.

abundance,j_gene,v_gene,d_gene,CDR3nt,CDR3aa
few,TRBJ2-7,TRBV14,-,TGTGCCAGCAGCCACGAAAGCTCCTACGAGCAGTACTTC,CASSHESSYEQYF
many,TRBJ2-1,TRBV7-9,-,TGTGTCGAGGGGGCTAGCGGGCACTACGAGCAGTTCTTC,CVEGASGHYEQFF
-,TRBJ2-7,TRBV13,TRBD2,TGTGCCAGCAACACCGCGGGAGGGCCGTCCTACGAGCAGTACTTC,CASNTAGGPSYEQYF
-,TRBJ2-3,TRBV7-6,-,TGTGCCAGCAGCTTAGTGGGCGGGGATGGAGATACGCAGTATTTT,CASSLVGGDGDTQYF
few,TRBJ2-7,TRBV5-1,TRBD2,TGCGCCAGCAGGGAAGGACTAGCGGTTCACTACGAGCAGTACTTC,CASREGLAVHYEQYF
few,TRBJ2-1,TRBV9,TRBD1,TGTGCCAGCAGCCCTGGGACAGGTCCGGGCAATGAGCAGTTCTTC,CASSPGTGPGNEQFF
-,TRBJ1-1,TRBV20-1,-,TGCAGTGCTACAGACACTGAAGCTTTCTTT,CSATDTEAFF
medium-sized,TRBJ2-1,TRBV7-6,-,TGTGCCAGCAGCTTAAGCGTGGACTCCTACAATGAGCAGTTCTTC,CASSLSVDSYNEQFF
-,TRBJ2-2,TRBV27,-,TGTGCCAGCAGTTTATCGTTGGGGGGTGCCGGGGAGCTGTTTTTT,CASSLSLGGAGELFF
-,TRBJ2-7,TRBV20-1,-,TGCAGTGCTAGAGATTTGTCAGCCGGGTCTTACGAGCAGTACTTC,CSARDLSAGSYEQYF
few,TRBJ2-5,TRBV7-9,TRBD2,TGTGCCAGCAGCCGGACTAGCGGGAGGGACCGGGGGACCCAGTACTTC,CASSRTSGRDRGTQYF
-,TRBJ2-5,TRBV7-9,-,TGTGCCAGCGGATTTCGAACGGAGACCCAGTACTTC,CASGFRTETQYF
once,TRBJ2-5,TRBV4-1,-,TGCGCCAGCAGCCAAGACCGAAGGGGGGGGACCCAGTACTTC,CASSQDRRGGTQYF
-,TRBJ2-3,TRBV29-1,TRBD1,TGCAGCTCTGCCCGGGCAGGGGGCAGCACAGATACGCAGTATTTT,CSSARAGGSTDTQYF
once,TRBJ2-3,TRBV11-3,-,TGTGCCAGCAGACAAAGGGGGTCTGCGGGGGCAACAGATACGCAGTATTTT,CASRQRGSAGATDTQYF
-,TRBJ2-7,TRBV7-8,-,TGTGCCAGCAGCTTTGCCGGGGGCGAGCAGTACTTC,CASSFAGGEQYF
-,TRBJ1-1,TRBV5-6,-,TGTGCCAGCAGCTTGGTTCCGGGAGAAGCTTTCTTT,CASSLVPGEAFF
-,TRBJ2-7,TRBV7-6,-,TGTGCCAGCAGCTTTTACAACCACGAGCAGTACTTC,CASSFYNHEQYF
-,TRBJ2-2,TRBV5-1,-,TGCGCCAGCAGCTTTGCAGGTCAGACCCCCGGGGAGCTGTTTTTT,CASSFAGQTPGELFF
few,TRBJ2-7,TRBV9,TRBD2,TGTGCCAGCAGCCCTCATGGGGGGGACTCGATCTCCTACGAGCAGTACTTC,CASSPHGGDSISYEQYF
-,TRBJ2-3,TRBV4-2,TRBD2,TGTGCCAGCAGCCAAGATACTAGCGGAGTCACAGATAAGCAGTATTTT,CASSQDTSGVTDKQYF
few,TRBJ1-2,TRBV7-2,-,TGTGCCAGCATGGCAGGGCCCTATGGCTACACCTTC,CASMAGPYGYTF
few,TRBJ2-3,TRBV4-3,TRBD2,TGCGCCAGCAGCCAAGATCTGTCGGGACTAGCGGGGTACACAGATACGCAGTATTTT,CASSQDLSGLAGYTDTQYF
-,TRBJ1-1,TRBV7-2,-,TGTGCCAGCAGCTTGTTTCCTACAACGAACACTGAAGCTTTCTTT,CASSLFPTTNTEAFF
-,TRBJ2-1,TRBV5-1,TRBD1,TGCGCCAGCAGCTGGGGACAGGGAGAGAATGAGCAGTTCTTC,CASSWGQGENEQFF
-,TRBJ2-5,TRBV19,-,TGTGCCAGTAGTAGAGGGTTCCAAGAGACCCAGTACTTC,CASSRGFQETQYF
-,TRBJ1-3,TRBV25-1,-,TGTGCCAGCAGTGGGGGGCTTGGAAACACCATATATTTT,CASSGGLGNTIYF
few,TRBJ2-7,TRBV9,-,TGTGCCAGCAGCGTAGGGGACCAGGGGAACGAGCAGTACTTC,CASSVGDQGNEQYF
-,TRBJ2-7,TRBV5-1,-,TGCGCCAGCAGCTTGTATGCAGGTATAGGCGCCTACGAGCAGTACTTC,CASSLYAGIGAYEQYF
many,TRBJ1-1,TRBV4-2,-,TGTGCCAGCAGCCGAACACCGAACACTGAAGCTTTCTTT,CASSRTPNTEAFF
-,TRBJ1-2,TRBV3-1,-,TGTGCCAGCAGCCACTATTCCGCTAACTATGGCTACACCTTC,CASSHYSANYGYTF
-,TRBJ2-7,TRBV6-5,-,TGTGCCAGCAGGGGACCCTACGAGCAGTACTTC,CASRGPYEQYF
-,TRBJ1-1,TRBV5-1,-,TGCGCCAGCAGCTTGGGGTCTGGGGGACGGTGGTTAACTGAAGCTTTCTTT,CASSLGSGGRWLTEAFF
-,TRBJ2-1,TRBV5-1,-,TGCGCCAGCACGCTCTTCTGGGGCGACGAAAATGAGCAGTTCTTC,CASTLFWGDENEQFF
-,TRBJ2-7,TRBV28,TRBD1,TGTGCCAGCGTGGCCGGGCAGGGGGCTCTATACGAGCAGTACTTC,CASVAGQGALYEQYF
-,TRBJ1-5,TRBV5-1,-,TGCGCCAGCAGCTTGGAAGAGCCCAATCAGCCCCAGCATTTT,CASSLEEPNQPQHF
-,TRBJ2-1,TRBV7-2,TRBD2,TGTGCCAGCAGCCTCTCGCCTAGCGGGGGGGGGTCCTACAATGAGCAGTTCTTC,CASSLSPSGGGSYNEQFF
-,TRBJ2-5,TRBV5-6,-,TGTGCCAGCAGCCTGGGAACTCAAGAGACCCAGTACTTC,CASSLGTQETQYF
-,TRBJ2-1,TRBV24-1,TRBD2,TGTGCCACCAGTGAGGGACTAGCTTCGGATGAGCAGTTCTTC,CATSEGLASDEQFF
few,TRBJ1-1,TRBV7-9,-,TGTGCCAGCAGCAACCTTAGAGGGGTGGACACTGAAGCTTTCTTT,CASSNLRGVDTEAFF
few,TRBJ2-1,TRBV4-3,TRBD2,TGCGCCAGCAGCCAAGATACCCGGACTAGCAGGTATTACAATGAGCAGTTCTTC,CASSQDTRTSRYYNEQFF
many,TRBJ2-1,TRBV6-2/TRBV6-3,-,TGTGCCAGCAGGGGGAACGGCTACAATGAGCAGTTCTTC,CASRGNGYNEQFF
many,TRBJ2-7,TRBV29-1,TRBD1,TGCAGCGTCCGGGACAGGGGGGTTTCCTACGAGCAGTACTTC,CSVRDRGVSYEQYF
-,TRBJ2-1,TRBV12-3/TRBV12-4,TRBD2,TGTGCCAGCAGTTTACAATTAGCGGGGGGTCTTTCGGATGAGCAGTTCTTC,CASSLQLAGGLSDEQFF
-,TRBJ2-7,TRBV12-3/TRBV12-4,-,TGTGCCAGCAGTTCTCATAGCCTCATGCGCGAGCAGTACTTC,CASSSHSLMREQYF
few,TRBJ1-1,TRBV12-3/TRBV12-4,-,TGTGCCAGCAGTTGGTACAGGGAAACTACTGAAGCTTTCTTT,CASSWYRETTEAFF
few,TRBJ1-2,TRBV6-2/TRBV6-3,-,TGTGCCAGCAGTTACTCGATTGGAGTGAACTATGGCTACACCTTC,CASSYSIGVNYGYTF
-,TRBJ2-3,TRBV3-1,TRBD2,TGTGCCAGCAGCCATGTTAGCGGGGGCACAGATACGCAGTATTTT,CASSHVSGGTDTQYF